This TCR beta chain was identified in a study of spatial heterogeneity in lung cancer. CDR1 is ENHRY and CDR2 is SYGVKD in the germline V gene. This CDR3 contains 13 residues. Individual TCR cDNA molecules each bore their own unique molecular identifier. TCRdb called the 5' RACE reads again in MiXCR, with one record for every CDR3 protein. The sample yields 45,000 to 55,000 distinct CDR3 sequences, approximately 5% seen once. The study, taken as a whole, reports: Ubiquitous expanded tumor TCRs were observed in blood more at resection than follow-up.

At least ten counts were recorded for this clonotype. Its antigen is currently unknown. An end of the junction differs from the germline gene, which may be a read error. As to time point: sample taken at primary tumor resection. Unsorted tumor, nontumor lung tissue or cryopreserved PBMC supplied the whole RNA. The chain employs TRBV10-3 and TRBJ1-1; D is ambiguous. The input for sequencing was PBMCs, taken at surgery. The clonotype originates from a male donor with early-stage non-small cell lung cancer. The CDR3, as DNA: TGTGCCACCAGTGACCAGTCAGGTACTGAAGCTTTCTTT. This codes for CATSDQSGTEAFF.